This is a list of T cell receptor beta chains from one sample in a study of blood T cell repertoires in COVID-19. Assay: immunoSEQ multiplex PCR; the TCRdb copy retains only in-frame clones and omits some. The table has roughly 180,000 clones, almost 85% seen once. The sample comprised PBMCs or T cells enriched from blood (not recorded which). Every receptor here comes from a man aged 45-65 years who had recovered from COVID-19. Each CDR3 is given with its conserved first and last residue. D genes are given only for firm matches. Size is omitted from some rows. Given values are once, few, many or a class for expanded clones.

v_call	d_call	j_call	clone_size	cdr3_aa	cdr3_nt
TRBV5-1	NA	TRBJ2-3	NA	CASSFTPEVTDTQYF	TGCGCCAGCAGCTTTACCCCGGAGGTCACAGATACGCAGTATTTT
TRBV18	NA	TRBJ2-7	NA	CASSPGPGKDEQYF	TGTGCCAGCTCACCGGGTCCAGGGAAAGACGAGCAGTACTTC
TRBV5-1	NA	TRBJ2-3	NA	CASSSIGMGTRTDTQYF	TGCGCCAGCAGCTCTATTGGTATGGGGACTCGGACAGATACGCAGTATTTT
TRBV2	NA	TRBJ2-5	NA	CASMTNRGETQYF	TGTGCCAGCATGACGAATAGGGGAGAGACCCAGTACTTC
TRBV30	NA	TRBJ2-5	NA	CAAQWETQYF	TGTGCCGCGCAATGGGAGACCCAGTACTTC
TRBV11-3	TRBD2	TRBJ2-3	once	CASSQYFSGLGDTQYF	TGTGCCAGCAGCCAGTACTTTAGCGGGTTGGGAGATACGCAGTATTTT
TRBV7-3	NA	TRBJ2-1	NA	CASSLNRVVENEQFF	TGTGCCAGCAGCTTAAACAGGGTAGTTGAAAATGAGCAGTTCTTC
TRBV3-1/TRBV3-2	TRBD1	TRBJ1-4	NA	CASSPRTGPEGKLFF	TGTGCCAGCAGCCCCCGGACAGGGCCTGAGGGAAAACTGTTTTTT
TRBV28	NA	TRBJ1-3	NA	CASSLVSSGNTIYF	TGTGCCAGCAGTTTAGTTAGCTCTGGAAACACCATATATTTT
TRBV6-5	NA	TRBJ2-2	NA	CASSPQGTGELFF	TGTGCCAGCAGTCCGCAGGGGACCGGGGAGCTGTTTTTT
TRBV7-2	NA	TRBJ1-1	NA	CASSSQENTEAFF	TGTGCCAGCAGCTCACAGGAGAACACTGAAGCTTTCTTT
TRBV5-8	TRBD1	TRBJ1-3	NA	CASSSFWGTGDSGNTIYF	TGTGCCAGCAGCTCCTTCTGGGGGACAGGTGACTCTGGAAACACCATATATTTT
TRBV3-1/TRBV3-2	TRBD1	TRBJ1-6	NA	CASSPWTGPDSPLHF	TGTGCCAGCAGCCCATGGACAGGGCCTGATTCACCCCTCCACTTT
TRBV25-1	TRBD1	TRBJ2-1	NA	CASMTGASYNEQFF	TGTGCCAGCATGACAGGGGCCTCCTACAATGAGCAGTTCTTC
TRBV5-1	TRBD1	TRBJ2-2	NA	CASSLQGAGNTGELFF	TGCGCCAGCAGCTTACAGGGGGCAGGAAACACCGGGGAGCTGTTTTTT
TRBV28	NA	TRBJ1-2	NA	CASSQQGTNYGYTF	TGTGCCAGCAGTCAACAGGGTACTAACTATGGCTACACCTTC
TRBV29-1	NA	TRBJ2-5	NA	CSGLRGAQETQYF	TGCAGCGGCTTACGGGGGGCCCAAGAGACCCAGTACTTC
TRBV9	NA	TRBJ1-4	few	CASSGGQEGEKLFF	TGTGCCAGCAGCGGGGGGCAAGAAGGAGAAAAACTGTTTTTT
TRBV27	TRBD1	TRBJ1-1	NA	CASSLTPGGSNTEAFF	TGTGCCAGCAGTTTAACTCCAGGGGGCTCGAACACTGAAGCTTTCTTT
TRBV24-1	TRBD1	TRBJ2-6	NA	CATSEPQGASGANVLTF	TGTGCCACCAGTGAGCCACAGGGGGCGTCTGGGGCCAACGTCCTGACTTTC